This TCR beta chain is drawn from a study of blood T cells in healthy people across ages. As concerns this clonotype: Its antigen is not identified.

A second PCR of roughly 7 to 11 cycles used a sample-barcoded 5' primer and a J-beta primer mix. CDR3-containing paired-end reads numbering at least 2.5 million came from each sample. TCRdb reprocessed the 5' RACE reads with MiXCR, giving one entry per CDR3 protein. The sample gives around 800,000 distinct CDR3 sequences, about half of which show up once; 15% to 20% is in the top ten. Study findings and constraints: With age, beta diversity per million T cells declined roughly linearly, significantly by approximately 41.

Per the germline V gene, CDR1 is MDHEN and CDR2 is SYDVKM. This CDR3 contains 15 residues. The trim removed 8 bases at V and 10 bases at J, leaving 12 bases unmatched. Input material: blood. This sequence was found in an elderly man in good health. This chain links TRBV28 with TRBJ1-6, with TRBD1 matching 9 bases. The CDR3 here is CASLPTGGYESPLHF. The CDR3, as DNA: TGTGCCAGCTTGCCGACAGGGGGGTATGAATCACCCCTCCACTTT.